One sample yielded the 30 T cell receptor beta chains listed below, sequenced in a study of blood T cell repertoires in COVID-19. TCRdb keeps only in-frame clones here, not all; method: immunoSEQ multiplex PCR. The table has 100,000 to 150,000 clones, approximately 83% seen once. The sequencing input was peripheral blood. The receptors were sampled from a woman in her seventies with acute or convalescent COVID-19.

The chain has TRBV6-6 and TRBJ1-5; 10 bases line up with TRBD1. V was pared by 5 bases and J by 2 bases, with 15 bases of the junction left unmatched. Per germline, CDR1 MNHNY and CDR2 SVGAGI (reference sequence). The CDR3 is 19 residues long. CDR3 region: CASSPGTGASRRGNQPQHF. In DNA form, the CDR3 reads TGTGCCAGCAGTCCCGGGACAGGGGCATCTCGACGGGGCAATCAGCCCCAGCATTTT.

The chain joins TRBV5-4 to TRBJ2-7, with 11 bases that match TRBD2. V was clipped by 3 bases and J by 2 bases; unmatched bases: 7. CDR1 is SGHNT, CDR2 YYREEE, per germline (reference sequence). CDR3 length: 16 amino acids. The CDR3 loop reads CASSSQTSGVPYEQYF. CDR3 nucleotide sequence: TGTGCCAGCAGCTCCCAGACTAGCGGGGTCCCCTACGAGCAGTACTTC.

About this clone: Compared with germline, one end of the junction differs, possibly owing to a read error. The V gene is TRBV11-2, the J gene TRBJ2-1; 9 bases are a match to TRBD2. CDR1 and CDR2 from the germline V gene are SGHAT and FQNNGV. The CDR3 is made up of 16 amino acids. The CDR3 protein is CASSIGASGAYSEQFF. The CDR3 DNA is TGTGCCAGCAGCATAGGTGCTAGCGGGGCCTACAGTGAGCAGTTCTTC. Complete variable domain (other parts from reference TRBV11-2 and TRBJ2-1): EAGVAQSPRYKIIEKRQSVAFWCNPISGHATLYWYQQILGQGPKLLIQFQNNGVVDDSQLPKDRFSAERLKGVDSTLKIQPAKLEDSAVYLCASSIGASGAYSEQFFGPGTRLTVL.

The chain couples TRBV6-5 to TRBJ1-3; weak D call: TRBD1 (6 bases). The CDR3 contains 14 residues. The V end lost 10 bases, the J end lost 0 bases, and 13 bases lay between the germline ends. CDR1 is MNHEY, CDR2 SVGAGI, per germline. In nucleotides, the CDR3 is TGTGCCACCCATACAGGGCTCTCTGGAAACACCATATATTTT. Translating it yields CATHTGLSGNTIYF.

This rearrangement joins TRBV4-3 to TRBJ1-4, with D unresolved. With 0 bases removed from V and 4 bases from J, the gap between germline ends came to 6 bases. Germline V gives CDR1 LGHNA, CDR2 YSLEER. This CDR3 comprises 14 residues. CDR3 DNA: TGCGCCAGCAGCCAAGAGCAGATTAATGAAAAACTGTTTTTT. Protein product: CASSQEQINEKLFF.

The CDR3 here is CASSQQGAYGYTF. CDR3 nucleotide sequence: TGTGCCAGCAGCCAACAGGGGGCCTATGGCTACACCTTC. The chain employs TRBV3-1 (or the pseudogene TRBV3-2) and TRBJ1-2; 8 nucleotides match TRBD1. This CDR3 spans 13 amino acids. Germline V gene lookup returns CDR1 LGHDT and CDR2 YNNKEL (reference sequence). V shed 2 bases, J shed 4 bases, and the junction held 0 bases outside the gene matches.

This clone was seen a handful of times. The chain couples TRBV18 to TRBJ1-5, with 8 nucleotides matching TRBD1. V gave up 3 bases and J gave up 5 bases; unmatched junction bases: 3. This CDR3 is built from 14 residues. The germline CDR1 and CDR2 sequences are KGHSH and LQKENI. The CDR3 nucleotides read TGTGCCAGCTCACCTGCAGGGGGCCATCAGCCCCAGCATTTT. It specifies CASSPAGGHQPQHF. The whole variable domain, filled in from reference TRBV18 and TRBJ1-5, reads NAGVMQNPRHLVRRRGQEARLRCSPMKGHSHVYWYRQLPEEGLKFMVYLQKENIIDESGMPKERFSAEFPKEGPSILRIQQVVRGDSAAYFCASSPAGGHQPQHFGDGTRLSIL.

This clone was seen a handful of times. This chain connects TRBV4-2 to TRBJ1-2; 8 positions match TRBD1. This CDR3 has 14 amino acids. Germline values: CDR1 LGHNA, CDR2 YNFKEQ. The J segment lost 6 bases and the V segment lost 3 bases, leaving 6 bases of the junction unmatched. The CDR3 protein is CASSHRGPVDGYTF. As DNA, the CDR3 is TGTGCCAGCAGCCACAGGGGGCCTGTGGATGGCTACACCTTC.

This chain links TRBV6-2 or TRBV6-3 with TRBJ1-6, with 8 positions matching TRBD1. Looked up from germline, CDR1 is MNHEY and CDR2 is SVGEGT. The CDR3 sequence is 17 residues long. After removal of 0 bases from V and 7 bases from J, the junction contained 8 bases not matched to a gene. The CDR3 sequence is CASSYSTWDRKNSPLHF. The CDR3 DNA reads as TGTGCCAGCAGTTACTCGACCTGGGACAGGAAAAATTCACCCCTCCACTTT.

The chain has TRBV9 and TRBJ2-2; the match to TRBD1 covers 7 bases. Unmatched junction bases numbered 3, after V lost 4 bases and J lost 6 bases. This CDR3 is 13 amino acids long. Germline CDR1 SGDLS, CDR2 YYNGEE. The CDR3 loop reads CASSRGRAGELFF. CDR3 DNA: TGTGCCAGCAGCAGGGGGCGGGCCGGGGAGCTGTTTTTT.

CDR3 DNA sequence: TGTGCCAGCAGCTTATTGGGCCCGTCTCGGGATACGCAGTATTTT. Protein product: CASSLLGPSRDTQYF. The J gene is TRBJ2-3, the V gene TRBV7-2; D unresolved. The V gene lost 2 bases and the J gene lost 6 bases, with 15 bases spanning the gap. Per germline, CDR1 SGHTA and CDR2 FQGNSA. The CDR3 is 15 amino acids. The whole variable domain, filled in from reference TRBV7-2 and TRBJ2-3, reads GAGVSQSPSNKVTEKGKDVELRCDPISGHTALYWYRQSLGQGLEFLIYFQGNSAPDKSGLPSDRFSAERTGGSVSTLTIQRTQQEDSAVYLCASSLLGPSRDTQYFGPGTRLTVL.

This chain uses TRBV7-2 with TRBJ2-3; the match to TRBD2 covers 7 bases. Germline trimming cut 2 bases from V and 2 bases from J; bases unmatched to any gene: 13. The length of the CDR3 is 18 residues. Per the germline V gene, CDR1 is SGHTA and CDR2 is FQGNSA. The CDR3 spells CASSLSGRGSNPTDTQYF. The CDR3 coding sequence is TGTGCCAGCAGCTTATCGGGGCGGGGGAGCAATCCCACAGATACGCAGTATTTT.

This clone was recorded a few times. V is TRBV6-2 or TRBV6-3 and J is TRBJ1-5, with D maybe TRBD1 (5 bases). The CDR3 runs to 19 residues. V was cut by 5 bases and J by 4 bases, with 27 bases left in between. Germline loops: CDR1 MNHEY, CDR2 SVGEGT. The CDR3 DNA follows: TGTGCCAGCAGTCGTTCCCTCTGGGTCGCTCTGGGGGGGAATCAGCCCCAGCATTTT. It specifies CASSRSLWVALGGNQPQHF.

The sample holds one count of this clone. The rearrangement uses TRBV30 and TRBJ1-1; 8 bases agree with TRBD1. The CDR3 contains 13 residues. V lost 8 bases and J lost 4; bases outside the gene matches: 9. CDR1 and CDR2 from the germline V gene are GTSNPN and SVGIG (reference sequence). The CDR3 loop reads CAVQGAPFTEAFF. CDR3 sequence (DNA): TGTGCCGTGCAGGGGGCCCCCTTCACTGAAGCTTTCTTT.

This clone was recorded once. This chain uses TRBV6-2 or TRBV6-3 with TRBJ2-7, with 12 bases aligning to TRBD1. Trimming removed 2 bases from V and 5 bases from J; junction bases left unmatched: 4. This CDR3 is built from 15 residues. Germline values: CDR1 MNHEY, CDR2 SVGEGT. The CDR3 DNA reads TGTGCCAGCAGTTACGACCGGGACAGGGGGCACGAGCAGTACGTC. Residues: CASSYDRDRGHEQYV.

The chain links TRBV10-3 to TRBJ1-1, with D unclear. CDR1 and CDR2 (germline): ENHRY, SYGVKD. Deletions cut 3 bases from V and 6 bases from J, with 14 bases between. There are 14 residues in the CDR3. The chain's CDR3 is CAISDFPSNAEAFF. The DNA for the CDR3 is TGTGCCATCAGTGACTTCCCTTCTAACGCTGAAGCTTTCTTT.

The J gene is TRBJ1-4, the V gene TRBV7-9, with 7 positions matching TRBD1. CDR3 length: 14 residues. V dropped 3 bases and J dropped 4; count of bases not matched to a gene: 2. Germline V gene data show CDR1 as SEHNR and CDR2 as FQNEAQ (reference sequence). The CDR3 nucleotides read TGTGCCAGCAGCTTTCGACAGGGTAATGAAAAACTGTTTTTT. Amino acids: CASSFRQGNEKLFF.

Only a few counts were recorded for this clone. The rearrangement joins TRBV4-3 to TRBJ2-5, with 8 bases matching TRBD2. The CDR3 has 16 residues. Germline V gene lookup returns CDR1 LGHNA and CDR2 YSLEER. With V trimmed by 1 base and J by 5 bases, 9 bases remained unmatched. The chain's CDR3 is CASSQAEAGGRETQYF. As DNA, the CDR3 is TGCGCCAGCAGCCAAGCCGAAGCGGGCGGGAGGGAGACCCAGTACTTC.

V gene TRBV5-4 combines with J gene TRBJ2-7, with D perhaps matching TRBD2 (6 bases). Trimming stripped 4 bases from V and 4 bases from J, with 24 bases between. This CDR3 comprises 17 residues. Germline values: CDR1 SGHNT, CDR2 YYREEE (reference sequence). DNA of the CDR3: TGTGCCAGCAGCCCCAGGGTGGGGGGACCGGCTTCGTACGAGCAGTACTTC. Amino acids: CASSPRVGGPASYEQYF.

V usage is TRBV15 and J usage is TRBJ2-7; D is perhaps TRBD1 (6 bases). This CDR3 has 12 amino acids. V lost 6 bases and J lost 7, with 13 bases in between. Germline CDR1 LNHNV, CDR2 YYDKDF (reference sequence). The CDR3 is CATRGGGLEQYF. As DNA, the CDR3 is TGTGCCACCAGAGGGGGTGGGTTGGAGCAGTACTTC.

DNA of the CDR3: TGTGCCAGCAGCTTAATGATAGGTCAGGGCTCTTTTGGCTACACCTTC. Translated: CASSLMIGQGSFGYTF. The V call is TRBV11-2, the J call TRBJ1-2, with D perhaps matching TRBD1 (5 bases). The V end lost 2 bases, the J end lost 7 bases, and 20 bases lay between the germline ends. CDR1 is SGHAT, CDR2 FQNNGV, per germline. The CDR3 consists of 16 residues.

CDR3: CSVESLAPEAFF. CDR3 DNA sequence: TGCAGCGTTGAATCTTTGGCCCCTGAAGCTTTCTTT. The J gene is TRBJ1-1, the V gene TRBV29-1; D uncertain. The CDR3 spans 12 residues. The V gene's germline CDR1 is SQVTM and CDR2 ANQGSEA. V lost 2 bases and J lost 6, with 10 bases in between.

The CDR3 nucleotides read TGTGCCTGGAGCTATTCGGGACAGATGAACACTGAAGCTTTCTTT. This sequence encodes CAWSYSGQMNTEAFF. The chain employs TRBV30 and TRBJ1-1, with 7 bases that match TRBD1. The CDR3 consists of 15 residues. Per the germline V gene, CDR1 is GTSNPN and CDR2 is SVGIG (reference sequence). V lost 3 bases to trimming and J lost 0 bases; unmatched junction nucleotides: 7.

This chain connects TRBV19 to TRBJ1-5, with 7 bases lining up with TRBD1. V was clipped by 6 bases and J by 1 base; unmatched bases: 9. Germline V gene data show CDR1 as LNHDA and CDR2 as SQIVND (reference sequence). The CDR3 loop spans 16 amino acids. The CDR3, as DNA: TGTGCCAGTAGGACTACAGGGGAGTGGAGCAATCAGCCCCAGCATTTT. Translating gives CASRTTGEWSNQPQHF.

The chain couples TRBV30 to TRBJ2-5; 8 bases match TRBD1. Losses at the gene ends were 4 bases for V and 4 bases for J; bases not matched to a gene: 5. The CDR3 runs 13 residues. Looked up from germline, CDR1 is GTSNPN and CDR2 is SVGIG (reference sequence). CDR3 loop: CAWNLRGPETQYF. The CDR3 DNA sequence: TGTGCCTGGAATCTCAGGGGGCCAGAGACCCAGTACTTC.

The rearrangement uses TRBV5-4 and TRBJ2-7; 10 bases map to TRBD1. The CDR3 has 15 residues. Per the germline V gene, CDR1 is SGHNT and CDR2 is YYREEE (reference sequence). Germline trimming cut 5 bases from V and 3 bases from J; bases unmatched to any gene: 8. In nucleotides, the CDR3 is TGTGCCAGCAGTACGAGGACAGGGGGTCTCTACGAGCAGTACTTC. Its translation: CASSTRTGGLYEQYF.

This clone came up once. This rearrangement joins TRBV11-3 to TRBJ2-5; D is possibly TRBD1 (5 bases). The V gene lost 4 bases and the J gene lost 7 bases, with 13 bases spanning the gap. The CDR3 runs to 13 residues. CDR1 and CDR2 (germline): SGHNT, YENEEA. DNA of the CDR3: TGTGCCAGCAGCTGGGAAGGGGCTTGGACCCAGTACTTC. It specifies CASSWEGAWTQYF.

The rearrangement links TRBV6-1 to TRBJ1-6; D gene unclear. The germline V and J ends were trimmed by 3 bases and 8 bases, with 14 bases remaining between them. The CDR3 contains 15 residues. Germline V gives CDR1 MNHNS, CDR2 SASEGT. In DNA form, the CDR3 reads TGTGCCAGCAGTGAGAGGCGACCGATGGATTCACCCCTCCACTTT. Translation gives CASSERRPMDSPLHF.

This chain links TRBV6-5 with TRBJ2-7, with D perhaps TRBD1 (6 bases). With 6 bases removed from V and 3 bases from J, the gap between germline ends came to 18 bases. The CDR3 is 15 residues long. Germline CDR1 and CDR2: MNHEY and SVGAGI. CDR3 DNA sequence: TGTGCCAGCAGACCGATGGGTCAGGGGAACTACGAGCAGTACTTC. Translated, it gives CASRPMGQGNYEQYF.

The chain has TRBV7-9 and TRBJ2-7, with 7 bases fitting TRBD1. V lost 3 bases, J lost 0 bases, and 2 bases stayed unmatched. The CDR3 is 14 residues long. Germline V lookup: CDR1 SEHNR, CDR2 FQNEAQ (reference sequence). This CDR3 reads CASSLTGTSYEQYF. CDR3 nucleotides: TGTGCCAGCAGCTTGACAGGGACCTCCTACGAGCAGTACTTC.